The TCR beta chain described here comes from a study of blood T cell repertoires in COVID-19 (dated by TCRdb to between 2020 and 2021). Notes on the research overall: The collaborator samples originated in the United States, Italy and Spain and spanned the acute and convalescent phases of COVID-19. Deeply sampled blood TCRbeta repertoires from subjects exposed to, actively infected with, or recovered from COVID-19 were included in the dataset. The prospective study material was composed of cDNA or gDNA derived from T cells, B-cell-depleted T cells, or PBMCs. A freely available public database, intended as a resource for researchers studying the immune response to SARS-CoV-2, is where the repertoires were released. Where available, HLA class I and class II types were taken from metadata supplied by the sample provider and were not determined by assay-based typing. Nearly every sample came with metadata listing a de-identified subject ID, COVID-19 status, age in years and sex. The samples were drawn from two sources: the first 160 participants of the ongoing ImmuneRACE study, and 1,000 to 1,500 subjects contributed by 6 global collaborators. The full study reports these points: How much clinical and demographic metadata was included differed by source and by participant, and the metadata was provided uncurated.

This clone was seen once. Its binding antigen is unknown. The input lacks base qualities; no much larger clone sits a single base away. TCRbeta CDR3 regions were amplified from genomic DNA by means of the immunoSEQ Assay, a bias-controlled multiplex PCR. The paper's data handling went like this. Within the assay, amplification of reference gene primers was used to estimate how many nucleated cells each sample contained. To quantify the absolute abundance of each unique TCRbeta CDR3 rearrangement, sequence reads were collapsed and filtered. For each sample, productive Simpson clonality was calculated as the square root of Simpson's diversity index over productive rearrangements. The table was pulled from immuneACCESS by TCRdb, which kept in-frame rearrangements only. Such tables lose some clones; where checked, under half of the loss comes from unresolved V genes, and the rest has no known cause. The V and J calls and the clone size are those of that table, but D and trimming were determined from the DNA. This sample is represented by a few hundred thousand clones; roughly 87% of them were singletons. The top ten clones comprise 2% to 3% of the sample.

Whole blood was collected in K2EDTA tubes by collaborating institutions according to the institutions' own protocols. For TCRbeta analysis, collaborators shipped samples in one of three forms: frozen whole blood, isolated PBMCs, or DNA extracted from either of those sample types. CDR1 and CDR2, looked up from the germline V gene (reference sequence), are LGHDT and YNNKEL. Relative to germline, V is missing 3 bases and J is missing 2 bases, with 5 bases of the junction outside any gene match. The CDR3 numbers 15 residues from cysteine through phenylalanine. Of all the DNA, just the CDR3 is kept, 45 bases in frame from base 1.

The sample comprised peripheral blood. This receptor chain uses TRBV3-1 (or the pseudogene TRBV3-2) and TRBJ2-5; 8 central nucleotides agree with TRBD2. This sequence was found in a man between 18 and 29 years old with active or convalescent COVID-19. This receptor carries the CDR3 CASSQAPGGQETQYF. The DNA sequence is as follows: TGTGCCAGCAGCCAGGCCCCGGGGGGGCAAGAGACCCAGTACTTC.